The 14 T cell receptor beta chains below all came from one sample that was sequenced in a study of shared clonotypes between healthy human individuals. Libraries were prepared by immunoSEQ multiplex PCR; TCRdb keeps only in-frame clonotypes and omits some of them. The repertoire holds about 1 million clones, with around 74% as singletons. Material for sequencing was memory CD4+ T cells sorted from blood. Specified subset: CD45RA-negative fraction. All receptors come from a man between 18 and 35 years old in good health.

This clone was counted only a few times. The V gene is TRBV27, the J gene TRBJ2-1, with TRBD1 matching over 10 bases. In germline, CDR1 is MNHEY, CDR2 SMNVEV (reference sequence). This CDR3 is built from 16 residues. V trimming: 5 bases; J trimming: 7 bases; junction bases outside the gene matches: 11. In nucleotides, the CDR3 is TGTGCCAGCAGTAAGAAAGGGACAGGGGAACGGAATGAGCAGTTCTTC. Amino acid sequence: CASSKKGTGERNEQFF.

The chain links TRBV2 to TRBJ2-1; 8 bases match TRBD1. There are 12 residues in the CDR3. In germline, CDR1 is SNHLY, CDR2 FYNNEI. V lost 11 bases and J lost 3; bases outside the gene matches: 3. The DNA for the CDR3 is TGTGCCTCCGGGACAGGCTACAATGAGCAGTTCTTC. Translated, it gives CASGTGYNEQFF.

V usage is TRBV15 and J usage is TRBJ1-4, with 7 bases that match TRBD1. In germline, CDR1 is LNHNV, CDR2 YYDKDF (reference sequence). Trimming took 1 base from V and 4 from J; bases not matched to a gene: 9. This CDR3 spans 17 amino acids. The DNA of the CDR3 is TGTGCCACCAGCAGAGGGTCGTCGGGACAGAATAATGAAAAACTGTTTTTT. It specifies CATSRGSSGQNNEKLFF.

This chain connects TRBV5-4 to TRBJ1-1; D is unresolved. Germline CDR1 and CDR2: SGHNT and YYREEE (reference sequence). V gave up 5 bases and J gave up 1 base, with 9 bases separating them. The CDR3 is made up of 13 amino acids. The CDR3 coding sequence is TGTGCCAGCAGGAAGACACAGAACACTGAAGCTTTCTTT. As protein: CASRKTQNTEAFF.

The chain carries TRBV19 and TRBJ2-4, with a possible D match to TRBD2 (5 bases). Germline V lookup: CDR1 LNHDA, CDR2 SQIVND (reference sequence). Trimming cost V 5 bases and J 3 bases, with 17 bases left between them. The CDR3 totals 16 residues. The chain's CDR3 is CASSPIEGGGKNIQYF. The CDR3 region has the DNA TGTGCCAGTAGTCCTATCGAGGGTGGAGGCAAAAACATTCAGTACTTC.

The V call is TRBV7-2, the J call TRBJ2-7; a weak D match, TRBD1 (5 bases). V lost 5 bases and J 2 bases, leaving 13 bases between the germline ends. There are 14 residues in the CDR3. Germline V lookup: CDR1 SGHTA, CDR2 FQGNSA. This chain's CDR3 is CASSPTAGPYEQYF. The CDR3 nucleotides are TGTGCCAGCAGCCCCACGGCAGGGCCCTACGAGCAGTACTTC. The whole variable domain, remainder taken from reference TRBV7-2 and TRBJ2-7, is GAGVSQSPSNKVTEKGKDVELRCDPISGHTALYWYRQSLGQGLEFLIYFQGNSAPDKSGLPSDRFSAERTGGSVSTLTIQRTQQEDSAVYLCASSPTAGPYEQYFGPGTRLTVT.

The chain joins TRBV19 to TRBJ2-1, with D possibly TRBD2 on 5 matching bases. This CDR3 is built from 15 residues. Germline-derived CDR1 and CDR2 are LNHDA and SQIVND (reference sequence). Trimming cost V 3 bases and J 0 bases, with 9 bases left between them. CDR3: CASSIGGLSYNEQFF. The CDR3, as DNA: TGTGCCAGTAGTATTGGAGGCCTCTCCTACAATGAGCAGTTCTTC.

This clone appeared a few times. The chain employs TRBV6-5 and TRBJ2-7, with D perhaps TRBD2 (5 bases). The V end lost 6 bases, the J end lost 4 bases, and 19 bases lay between the germline ends. CDR3 length: 15 amino acids. The V gene's germline CDR1 is MNHEY and CDR2 SVGAGI. CDR3 residues: CASREALGHLYEQYF. CDR3 in DNA: TGTGCCAGCAGGGAGGCCTTGGGCCACCTATACGAGCAGTACTTC.

This clone was seen just once. This sequence joins TRBV7-2 and TRBJ2-1; 7 nucleotides match TRBD1. This CDR3 region has 14 residues. The V segment lost 5 bases and the J segment 7 bases; nucleotides outside the gene matches: 8. In germline, CDR1 is SGHTA, CDR2 FQGNSA. CDR3 residues: CASSTRQGHNEQFF. CDR3 nucleotides: TGTGCCAGCAGCACCCGACAGGGTCATAATGAGCAGTTCTTC.

Written as DNA, the CDR3 is TGTGCCAGCAGTTGGGGGGTAGGCACAGATACGCAGTATTTT. Translated, it gives CASSWGVGTDTQYF. V gene TRBV2 combines with J gene TRBJ2-3; possibly TRBD2 for D (6 bases). Trimming cost V 5 bases and J 1 base, with 10 bases left between them. CDR3 length: 14 amino acids. Germline V lookup: CDR1 SNHLY, CDR2 FYNNEI.

Comments on this clone: A far larger clone lies a single base away; this is likely a read error. This sample also contains other DNA sequences that code for the same CDR3. The gene calls are TRBV5-4 and TRBJ1-2; D is undetermined. Trimming removed 0 bases from V and 2 bases from J, with 5 bases in between. The CDR3 is 13 residues long. Looked up from germline, CDR1 is SGHNT and CDR2 is YYREEE (reference sequence). CDR3 sequence (DNA): TGTGCCAGCAGCTTGGACAGAAACTATGGCTACACCTTC. This codes for CASSLDRNYGYTF.

The CDR3 region is CASSSLIRDRGHTYGYTF. CDR3 sequence (DNA): TGTGCCAGCAGTTCTCTAATCCGGGACAGGGGGCATACCTATGGCTACACCTTC. The rearrangement links TRBV28 to TRBJ1-2; TRBD1 matches 12 bases. Germline lookup yields CDR1 MDHEN and CDR2 SYDVKM. The J segment lost 4 bases and the V segment lost 4 bases, leaving 13 bases of the junction unmatched. This CDR3 is built from 18 residues.

The gene calls are TRBV19 and TRBJ2-1; perhaps TRBD2 as D (5 bases). The CDR3 loop spans 13 amino acids. Trimming took 10 bases from V and 3 from J, leaving 13 bases between them. Per germline, CDR1 LNHDA and CDR2 SQIVND (reference sequence). The DNA for the CDR3 is TGTGCCACACGGGAACAGATCTACAATGAGCAGTTCTTC. Its translation: CATREQIYNEQFF.

This clone was picked up a small number of times. V gene TRBV2 combines with J gene TRBJ2-2; D not resolved. Trimming took off 6 bases at V and 2 bases at J, with 7 bases between the two ends. This CDR3 contains 13 residues. Germline CDR1 and CDR2: SNHLY and FYNNEI. The chain's CDR3 is CASRAANTGELFF. The CDR3 region has the DNA TGTGCCAGCAGGGCTGCTAACACCGGGGAGCTGTTTTTT.